The 21 T cell receptor beta chains below were found in one sample sequenced in a study of T-cell reconstitution after alpha-beta-depleted transplantation in children. Preparation of the TCRbeta library used unique molecular identifiers. TCRdb reprocessed the PCR reads via MiXCR and lists one record per CDR3 protein. Counted here are 250,000 to 300,000 distinct CDR3 sequences, roughly 9.5% occurring once; the ten biggest clones make up over 9%. Sequencing used PBMCs from the stem cell graft donor, obtained from the stem cell graft. These TCRs come from a human donor who donated a stem cell graft to a child with SCID.

This clonotype was detected a few times. J is TRBJ2-6 and V is TRBV11-2, with TRBD2 as a possible D gene (5 bases). The V gene lost 3 bases and the J gene lost 6 bases, with 9 bases spanning the gap. The CDR3 has 14 residues. The germline V gene has CDR1 SGHAT and CDR2 FQNNGV. The CDR3 DNA reads as TGTGCCAGCAGCTTGAGGGTCCCGGCCAACGTCCTGACTTTC. It translates to CASSLRVPANVLTF.

The sample holds many counts of this clonotype. The rearrangement joins TRBV3-1 to TRBJ2-3; no reliable D call. This CDR3 is 14 amino acids long. V was cut by 3 bases and J by 2 bases, with 9 bases left in between. Germline V CDR1 and CDR2: LGHDT, YNNKEL (reference sequence). CDR3 amino acids: CASSQERLTDTQYF. In nucleotides, the CDR3 is TGTGCCAGCAGCCAGGAGCGTCTCACAGATACGCAGTATTTT.

This clonotype was counted many times. J is TRBJ1-2 and V is TRBV2; unclear D gene. The CDR3 spans 16 residues. With 4 bases removed from V and 2 bases from J, the gap between germline ends came to 17 bases. Germline loops: CDR1 SNHLY, CDR2 FYNNEI. The CDR3 nucleotides are TGTGCCAGCAGTGGTGGAGGGAGGGTCGGGAACTATGGCTACACCTTC. Translating it yields CASSGGGRVGNYGYTF. Drawing the rest from reference TRBV2 and TRBJ1-2, the complete variable domain is EPEVTQTPSHQVTQMGQEVILRCVPISNHLYFYWYRQILGQKVEFLVSFYNNEISEKSEIFDDQFSVERPDGSNFTLKIRSTKLEDSAMYFCASSGGGRVGNYGYTFGSGTRLTVV.

The chain recombines TRBV20-1 with TRBJ2-7; D possibly corresponds to TRBD2 (7 bases). This CDR3 has 13 residues. The V end was cut by 3 bases, the J end by 4 bases, with 13 bases between. CDR1 and CDR2 (germline): DFQATT, SNEGSKA (reference sequence). CDR3 residues: CSARQAGAYEQYF. Written as DNA, the CDR3 is TGCAGTGCTAGGCAGGCGGGGGCTTACGAGCAGTACTTC.

The chain is built from TRBV5-1 and TRBJ2-3; no reliable D call. The CDR3 is 16 residues long. The germline V gene has CDR1 SGHRS and CDR2 YFSETQ. V was cut by 0 bases and J by 2 bases, with 13 bases left in between. The DNA for the CDR3 is TGCGCCAGCAGCTTGGCCTTGGCAAGTTCCACAGATACGCAGTATTTT. This encodes CASSLALASSTDTQYF.

The J gene is TRBJ2-7, the V gene TRBV29-1; TRBD1 agrees at 12 bases. The CDR3 runs to 12 residues. Germline CDR1 and CDR2: SQVTM and ANQGSEA. J was trimmed by 5 bases and V by 6 bases; bases with no gene match: 2. Here the CDR3 reads CSVGTGGDEQYF. The CDR3 coding sequence is TGCAGCGTCGGGACAGGGGGCGACGAGCAGTACTTC.

This clonotype has more than one count but fewer than ten. The chain joins TRBV20-1 to TRBJ2-2; D gene ambiguous. The CDR3 is 14 amino acids. Germline CDR1 and CDR2: DFQATT and SNEGSKA (reference sequence). V was shortened by 0 bases and J by 5 bases, with 10 bases between the two germline ends. The CDR3 sequence: CSARDRAATGELFF. DNA of the CDR3: TGCAGTGCTAGAGATCGGGCAGCTACCGGGGAGCTGTTTTTT.

V and J are TRBV9 and TRBJ2-6, with 10 bases lining up with TRBD1. The CDR3 loop spans 18 amino acids. The germline gives CDR1 SGDLS, CDR2 YYNGEE. The junction had 6 bases not matched to a gene; V was cut back by 3 bases and J by 0 bases. The DNA of the CDR3 is TGTGCCAGCAGCGGACCGGGACAGGGGAGCTCTGGGGCCAACGTCCTGACTTTC. It is translated as CASSGPGQGSSGANVLTF.

This clonotype turned up a few times. The rearrangement joins TRBV6-2 or TRBV6-3 to TRBJ1-1, with 7 nucleotides matching TRBD1. The junction had 8 bases not matched to a gene; V was cut back by 6 bases and J by 1 base. Per germline, CDR1 MNHEY and CDR2 SVGEGT. The CDR3 runs to 15 residues. CDR3 residues: CASRLTGVKNTEAFF. The CDR3 region has the DNA TGTGCCAGCAGGCTAACAGGGGTCAAGAACACTGAAGCTTTCTTT.

In this sample, this clonotype turned up once. The genes are TRBV13 and TRBJ1-2; 8 positions match TRBD1. CDR3 length: 14 amino acids. Germline CDR1 is PRHDT and CDR2 is FYEKMQ (reference sequence). With V trimmed by 5 bases and J by 7 bases, 9 bases remained unmatched. The CDR3 nucleotides are TGTGCCAGCAGCGGCAGGACAGGGTGGTCTGGCTACACCTTC. Its translation: CASSGRTGWSGYTF.

The CDR3 loop is CASSLSADQPQHF. The CDR3 coding sequence is TGTGCCAGCAGTTTATCCGCCGATCAGCCCCAGCATTTT. The V gene is TRBV12-3 or TRBV12-4, the J gene TRBJ1-5, with D hard to call. CDR3 size: 13 residues. Trimming took 2 bases from V and 5 from J, leaving 7 bases between them.

This clonotype showed up many times. The V gene is TRBV7-6, the J gene TRBJ2-2; no definite D call. The CDR3 is 14 amino acids. The V end was cut by 3 bases, the J end by 1 base, with 6 bases between. Germline CDR1 is SGHVS and CDR2 is FNYEAQ. The DNA of the CDR3 is TGTGCCAGCAGCTTCCAGGAGAACACCGGGGAGCTGTTTTTT. Translated: CASSFQENTGELFF. Full variable domain (remainder filled in from reference TRBV7-6 and TRBJ2-2): GAGVSQSPRYKVTKRGQDVALRCDPISGHVSLYWYRQALGQGPEFLTYFNYEAQQDKSGLPNDRFSAERPEGSISTLTIQRTEQRDSAMYRCASSFQENTGELFFGEGSRLTVL.

This clonotype was observed many times. This sequence joins TRBV9 and TRBJ2-3, with TRBD2 identical over 7 bases. The CDR3 is made up of 16 amino acids. CDR1 is SGDLS, CDR2 YYNGEE, per germline. Unmatched junction bases numbered 7, after V lost 0 bases and J lost 3 bases. CDR3 bases: TGTGCCAGCAGCGTAGCTACCGGGGGGATAACAGATACGCAGTATTTT. This encodes CASSVATGGITDTQYF.

J is TRBJ1-1 and V is TRBV2; D remains unclear. Trimming shortened V by 4 bases and J by 2 bases, and 11 bases separated the two germline ends. This CDR3 region has 14 residues. Germline V gives CDR1 SNHLY, CDR2 FYNNEI. In DNA form, the CDR3 reads TGTGCCAGCAGTGCCGTGGGGTATAACACTGAAGCTTTCTTT. Translated, it gives CASSAVGYNTEAFF.

V and J are TRBV6-1 and TRBJ2-5, with 7 bases fitting TRBD2. The length of the CDR3 is 13 residues. Germline V gives CDR1 MNHNS, CDR2 SASEGT. With 3 bases clipped from V and 8 bases from J, the junction kept 6 bases outside the gene matches. Here the CDR3 reads CASSDREGGTQYF. CDR3 in DNA: TGTGCCAGCAGTGACAGGGAGGGTGGAACCCAGTACTTC.

The table lists this clonotype with many counts. CDR3 bases: TGCAGTGCCGCCCAGCGGGGTGCAGATACGCAGTATTTT. This gives the protein CSAAQRGADTQYF. The V gene is TRBV20-1, the J gene TRBJ2-3; 7 bases are a match to TRBD2. CDR3 size: 13 residues. The V gene end was trimmed by 6 bases and the J gene end by 4 bases; junction bases not matched to a gene: 7. Per the germline V gene, CDR1 is DFQATT and CDR2 is SNEGSKA (reference sequence).

At least ten counts were recorded for this clonotype. The chain's CDR3 is CASSLGGVSQLNTEAFF. The CDR3 coding sequence is TGTGCCAGCAGTTTAGGGGGGGTTAGCCAACTGAACACTGAAGCTTTCTTT. The chain joins TRBV12-3 or TRBV12-4 to TRBJ1-1; a possible D gene is TRBD1 (5 bases). The length of the CDR3 is 17 residues. Trimming removed 1 base at V and 0 bases at J, with 15 bases between.

This clonotype was observed a handful of times. The chain links TRBV6-5 to TRBJ1-6; D is unclear. V gave up 4 bases and J gave up 4 bases, with 8 bases separating them. The length of the CDR3 is 14 residues. CDR1 is MNHEY and CDR2 is SVGAGI in the germline V gene. CDR3 nucleotide sequence: TGTGCCAGCAGTTCCTCGGTATATAATTCACCCCTCCACTTT. It encodes CASSSSVYNSPLHF.

The table lists this clonotype with many counts. V is TRBV3-1 and J is TRBJ2-1; 8 bases are a match to TRBD2. Losses at the gene ends were 4 bases for V and 7 bases for J; bases not matched to a gene: 6. Germline V gives CDR1 LGHDT, CDR2 YNNKEL (reference sequence). This CDR3 has 14 residues. CDR3 DNA: TGTGCCAGCAGCCTAGTAGCGGGGAGGAATGAGCAGTTCTTC. It is translated as CASSLVAGRNEQFF.

This clonotype occurred many times. This chain joins TRBV10-3 and TRBJ2-2, with TRBD1 matching 11 bases. Trimming removed 6 bases from V and 6 bases from J; junction bases left unmatched: 6. The CDR3 length is 15 residues. CDR1 is ENHRY, CDR2 SYGVKD, per germline. Here the CDR3 DNA reads TGTGCCATCAGCGGACAGGGGGCGATTCCCGGGGAGCTGTTTTTT. This encodes CAISGQGAIPGELFF.

This clonotype was counted only a few times. V gene TRBV2 combines with J gene TRBJ2-7; 10 bases fit TRBD2. Germline V gives CDR1 SNHLY, CDR2 FYNNEI. The CDR3 is 15 amino acids. The V gene end was trimmed by 6 bases and the J gene end by 2 bases; junction bases not matched to a gene: 7. This CDR3 reads CASSEGLAWTYEQYF. CDR3 nucleotides: TGTGCCAGCAGCGAGGGACTAGCGTGGACCTACGAGCAGTACTTC.